These 12 T cell receptor beta chains were all obtained from the same sample, sequenced in a study of shared clonotypes between healthy human individuals. This table comes from immunoSEQ multiplex PCR, and its TCRdb copy is limited to in-frame clones, with some not included. The sample contains about 700,000 clones, less than 85% of which appear only once. The sequenced material came from memory CD4+ T cells sorted from blood. The subset here: CD45RA-negative fraction. The receptors originated from a woman under 40 in good health.

J is TRBJ2-7 and V is TRBV27, with 7 bases that match TRBD1. Germline CDR1 MNHEY, CDR2 SMNVEV (reference sequence). Trimming at V came to 8 bases and at J to 5 bases, leaving 9 bases not matched to a gene. The CDR3 length is 13 residues. The CDR3 DNA reads as TGTGCCAGCTCAAACAGGGGAAACCACGAGCAGTACTTC. Its translation: CASSNRGNHEQYF.

Regarding this clone: The sample has other DNA sequences that encode this CDR3 too. V and J are TRBV11-2 and TRBJ1-1; D gene ambiguous. The germline V and J ends were trimmed by 1 base and 1 base, with 7 bases remaining between them. This CDR3 spans 14 amino acids. Germline values: CDR1 SGHAT, CDR2 FQNNGV. The CDR3 bases are TGTGCCAGCAGCTTAGCCTTGGCGAACACTGAAGCTTTCTTT. Its translation is CASSLALANTEAFF.

This clone was found once. This chain links TRBV5-1 with TRBJ1-4; D is ambiguous. This CDR3 comprises 14 residues. The ends were cut back, 4 bases at V and 4 bases at J, with 11 bases in the middle. Germline V gene lookup returns CDR1 SGHRS and CDR2 YFSETQ. CDR3 DNA: TGCGCCAGCAGCCGAGGGAACTTTAATGAAAAACTGTTTTTT. It encodes CASSRGNFNEKLFF.

This clone was recorded at least ten times. The CDR3 nucleotides are TGCGCCAGCAGCCAAACAATTTACGAGCAGTACTTC. Protein: CASSQTIYEQYF. The chain carries TRBV5-1 and TRBJ2-7; D gene uncertain. V was pared by 4 bases and J by 4 bases, with 9 bases between. The length of the CDR3 is 12 residues. The germline CDR1 and CDR2 sequences are SGHRS and YFSETQ.

The chain joins TRBV28 to TRBJ2-7; TRBD2 aligns across 12 bases. Trimming cost V 6 bases and J 0 bases; bases outside gene matches: 6. The CDR3 length is 16 residues. Germline V CDR1 and CDR2: MDHEN, SYDVKM. CDR3 nucleotide sequence: TGTGCCAGCAGCCAGGGACTAGCGGGCGTCTCCTACGAGCAGTACTTC. Translation: CASSQGLAGVSYEQYF.

The genes are TRBV2 and TRBJ1-5; D not certain. V lost 4 bases, J lost 2 bases, and 12 bases lay in between. CDR1 and CDR2 from the germline V gene are SNHLY and FYNNEI. The CDR3 totals 15 residues. The CDR3 sequence is CASSAFSGGNQPQHF. CDR3 in DNA: TGTGCCAGCAGTGCTTTCTCGGGTGGCAATCAGCCCCAGCATTTT.

This chain joins TRBV19 and TRBJ1-2, with 7 nucleotides matching TRBD1. This CDR3 has 13 amino acids. CDR1 and CDR2 from the germline V gene are LNHDA and SQIVND (reference sequence). V gave up 6 bases and J gave up 9 bases; unmatched junction bases: 10. CDR3 bases: TGTGCCAGTAGGCCGACAGGGCGTAGGAGCTACACCTTC. Translation: CASRPTGRRSYTF.

The chain has TRBV29-1 and TRBJ2-7, with D hard to call. The CDR3 is 14 amino acids. V was trimmed by 4 bases and J by 2 bases, leaving 15 bases between them. CDR1 is SQVTM, CDR2 ANQGSEA, per germline. CDR3 loop: CSVALLRTTYEQYF. The CDR3 coding sequence is TGCAGCGTTGCCCTTCTTAGGACGACCTACGAGCAGTACTTC.

V and J are TRBV28 and TRBJ2-7, with TRBD2 identical over 8 bases. The germline V gene encodes CDR1 MDHEN and CDR2 SYDVKM. Losses at the gene ends were 5 bases for V and 0 bases for J; bases not matched to a gene: 9. The CDR3 extends over 16 amino acids. CDR3 loop: CASSTPQREFSYEQYF. CDR3 in DNA: TGTGCCAGCAGTACCCCGCAGCGGGAGTTCTCCTACGAGCAGTACTTC.

The genes are TRBV6-1 and TRBJ2-1; 7 bases agree with TRBD2. Germline loops: CDR1 MNHNS, CDR2 SASEGT. CDR3 length: 15 amino acids. The V gene end was trimmed by 2 bases and the J gene end by 3 bases; junction bases not matched to a gene: 4. The DNA for the CDR3 is TGTGCCAGCAGTGAACTGGGACTAAGCTACAATGAGCAGTTCTTC. Protein product: CASSELGLSYNEQFF.

The CDR3 sequence is CASRGLATNTGELFF. DNA of the CDR3: TGCGCCAGCAGAGGACTAGCGACTAACACCGGGGAGCTGTTTTTT. The V call is TRBV5-1, the J call TRBJ2-2; 9 nucleotides match TRBD2. CDR3 length equals 15 residues. Germline values: CDR1 SGHRS, CDR2 YFSETQ. V was clipped by 5 bases and J by 2 bases; unmatched bases: 4. The whole variable domain, filled in from reference TRBV5-1 and TRBJ2-2, reads KAGVTQTPRYLIKTRGQQVTLSCSPISGHRSVSWYQQTPGQGLQFLFEYFSETQRNKGNFPGRFSGRQFSNSRSEMNVSTLELGDSALYLCASRGLATNTGELFFGEGSRLTVL.

The chain has TRBV4-2 and TRBJ2-2; the match to TRBD2 covers 9 bases. CDR3 length equals 19 residues. Looked up from germline, CDR1 is LGHNA and CDR2 is YNFKEQ. With 3 bases clipped from V and 3 bases from J, the junction kept 14 bases outside the gene matches. The DNA of the CDR3 is TGTGCCAGCAGCCATGATAAAATCGGACTAGCGACTTACACCGGGGAGCTGTTTTTT. It is translated as CASSHDKIGLATYTGELFF.